One T cell receptor beta chain is described in this entry. The antigen remains unidentified. This specimen comes from a study of siplizumab effects on memory and regulatory T cells. Per the germline V gene, CDR1 is SGHDT and CDR2 is YYEEEE. V shed 4 bases, J shed 1 base, and the junction held 11 bases outside the gene matches. This CDR3 has 16 amino acids. Overall study results and limits: Naive T cells appeared more varied than memory cells and looked like key alloresponse contributors. Proliferating Tregs taken from siplizumab cultures were not shown to have a confirmed suppressive function. Naive or memory phenotype assignment was not possible for roughly 80-95% of proliferating CD4+ or CD8+ clones. Relative to controls at around 25%, mappable alloreactive CD4+ clones exhibited a mean Treg-derived proportion of around 65% with siplizumab.

Method: immunoSEQ multiplex PCR; TCRdb's copy keeps in-frame clones and lacks some. The sample holds more than 75,000 clones, more than 85% seen once. The sample comprised CD8+ T cells sorted from blood. The J gene is TRBJ2-7, the V gene TRBV5-6; 7 positions match TRBD1. The clonotype was recovered from a human donor in good health. DNA for the CDR3: TGTGCCAGCAGCGGGGTCCCAGGGGGTTTTTCCTACGAGCAGTACTTC. Its protein product is CASSGVPGGFSYEQYF.